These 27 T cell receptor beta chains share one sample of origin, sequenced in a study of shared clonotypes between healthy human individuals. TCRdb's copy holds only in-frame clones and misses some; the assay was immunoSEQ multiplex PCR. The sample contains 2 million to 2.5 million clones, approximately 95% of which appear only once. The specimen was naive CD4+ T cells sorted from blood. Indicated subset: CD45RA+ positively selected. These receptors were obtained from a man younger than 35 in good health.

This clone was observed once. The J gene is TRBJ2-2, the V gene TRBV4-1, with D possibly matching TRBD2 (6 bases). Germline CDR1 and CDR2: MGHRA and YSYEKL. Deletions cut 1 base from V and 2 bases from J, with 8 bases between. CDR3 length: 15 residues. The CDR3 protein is CASSQVEGNTGELFF. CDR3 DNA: TGCGCCAGCAGCCAAGTGGAGGGTAACACCGGGGAGCTGTTTTTT.

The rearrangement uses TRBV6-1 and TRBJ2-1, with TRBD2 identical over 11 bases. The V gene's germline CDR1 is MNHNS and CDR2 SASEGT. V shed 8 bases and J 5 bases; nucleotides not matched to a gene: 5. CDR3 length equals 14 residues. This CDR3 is CASVSGGADNEQFF. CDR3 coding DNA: TGTGCCAGCGTTAGCGGGGGGGCCGACAATGAGCAGTTCTTC.

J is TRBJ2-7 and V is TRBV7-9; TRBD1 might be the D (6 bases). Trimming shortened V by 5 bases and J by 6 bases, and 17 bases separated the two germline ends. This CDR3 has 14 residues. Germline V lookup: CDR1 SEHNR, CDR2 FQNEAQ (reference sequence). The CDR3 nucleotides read TGTGCCAGCAGCCTGGCAGGGGTTTACGGCGAGCAGTACTTC. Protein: CASSLAGVYGEQYF.

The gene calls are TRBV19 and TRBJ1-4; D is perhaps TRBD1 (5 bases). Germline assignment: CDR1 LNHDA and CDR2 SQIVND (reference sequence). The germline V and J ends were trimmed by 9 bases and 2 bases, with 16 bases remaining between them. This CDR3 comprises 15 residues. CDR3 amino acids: CASHRIGTTNEKLFF. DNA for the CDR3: TGTGCCAGCCATAGAATCGGGACGACTAATGAAAAACTGTTTTTT.

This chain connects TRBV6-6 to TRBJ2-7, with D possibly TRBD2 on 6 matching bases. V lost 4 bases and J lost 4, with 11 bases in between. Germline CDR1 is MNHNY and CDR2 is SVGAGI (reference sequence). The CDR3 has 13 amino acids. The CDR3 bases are TGTGCCAGCAGTTCGATTGGGGGGTACGAGCAGTACTTC. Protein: CASSSIGGYEQYF.

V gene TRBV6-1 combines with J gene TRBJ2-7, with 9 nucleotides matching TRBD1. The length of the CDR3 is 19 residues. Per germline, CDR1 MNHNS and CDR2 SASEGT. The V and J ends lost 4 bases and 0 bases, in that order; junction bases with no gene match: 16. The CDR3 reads CASSARPGQGAEFSYEQYF. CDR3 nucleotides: TGTGCCAGCAGTGCCCGACCGGGACAGGGAGCCGAATTCTCCTACGAGCAGTACTTC.

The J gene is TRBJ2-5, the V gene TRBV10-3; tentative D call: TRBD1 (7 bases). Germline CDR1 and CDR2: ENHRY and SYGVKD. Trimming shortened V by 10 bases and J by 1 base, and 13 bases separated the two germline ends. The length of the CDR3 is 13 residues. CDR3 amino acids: CATAGQFQETQYF. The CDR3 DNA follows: TGTGCCACCGCGGGACAGTTCCAAGAGACCCAGTACTTC.

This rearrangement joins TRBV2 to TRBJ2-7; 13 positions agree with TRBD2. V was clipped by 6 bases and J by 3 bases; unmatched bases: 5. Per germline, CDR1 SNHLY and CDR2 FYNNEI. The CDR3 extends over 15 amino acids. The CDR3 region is CASREGLAGNYEQYF. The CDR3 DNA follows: TGTGCCAGCAGAGAGGGACTAGCGGGAAACTACGAGCAGTACTTC. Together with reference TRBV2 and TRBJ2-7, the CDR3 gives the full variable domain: EPEVTQTPSHQVTQMGQEVILRCVPISNHLYFYWYRQILGQKVEFLVSFYNNEISEKSEIFDDQFSVERPDGSNFTLKIRSTKLEDSAMYFCASREGLAGNYEQYFGPGTRLTVT.

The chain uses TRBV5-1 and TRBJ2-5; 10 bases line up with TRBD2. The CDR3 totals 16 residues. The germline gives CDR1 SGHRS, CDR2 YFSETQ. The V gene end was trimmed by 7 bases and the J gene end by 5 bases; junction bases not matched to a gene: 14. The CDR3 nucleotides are TGCGCCAGCGGCGACAAGCGGGGGGGCCTGTCGGAGACCCAGTACTTC. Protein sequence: CASGDKRGGLSETQYF.

CDR3 protein: CASSLTLQETQYF. Here the CDR3 DNA reads TGCGCCAGCAGCCTGACACTTCAAGAGACCCAGTACTTC. The chain has TRBV4-1 and TRBJ2-5; unclear D gene. The ends were cut back, 4 bases at V and 2 bases at J, with 8 bases in the middle. The V gene's germline CDR1 is MGHRA and CDR2 YSYEKL. The CDR3 contains 13 residues.

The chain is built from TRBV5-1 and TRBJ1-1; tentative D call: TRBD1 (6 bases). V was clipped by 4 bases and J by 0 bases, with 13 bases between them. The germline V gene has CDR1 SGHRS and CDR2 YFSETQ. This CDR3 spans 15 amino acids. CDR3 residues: CASSAQGKVNTEAFF. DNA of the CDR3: TGCGCCAGCAGCGCACAGGGAAAAGTGAACACTGAAGCTTTCTTT. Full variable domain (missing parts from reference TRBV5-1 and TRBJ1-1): KAGVTQTPRYLIKTRGQQVTLSCSPISGHRSVSWYQQTPGQGLQFLFEYFSETQRNKGNFPGRFSGRQFSNSRSEMNVSTLELGDSALYLCASSAQGKVNTEAFFGQGTRLTVV.

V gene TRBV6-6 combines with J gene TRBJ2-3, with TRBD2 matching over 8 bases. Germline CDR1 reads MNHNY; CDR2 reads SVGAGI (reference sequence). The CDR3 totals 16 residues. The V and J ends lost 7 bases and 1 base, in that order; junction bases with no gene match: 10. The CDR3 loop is CASMAGGTTGTDTQYF. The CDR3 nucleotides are TGTGCCAGCATGGCGGGAGGTACCACCGGCACAGATACGCAGTATTTT.

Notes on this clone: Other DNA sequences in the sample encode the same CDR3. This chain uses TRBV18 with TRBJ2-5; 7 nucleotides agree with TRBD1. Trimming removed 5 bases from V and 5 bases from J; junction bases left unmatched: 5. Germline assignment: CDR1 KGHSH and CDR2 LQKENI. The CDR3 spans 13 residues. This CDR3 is CASSRDRDETQYF. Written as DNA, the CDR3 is TGTGCCAGCTCAAGAGACAGGGACGAGACCCAGTACTTC. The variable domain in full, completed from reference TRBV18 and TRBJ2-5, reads NAGVMQNPRHLVRRRGQEARLRCSPMKGHSHVYWYRQLPEEGLKFMVYLQKENIIDESGMPKERFSAEFPKEGPSILRIQQVVRGDSAAYFCASSRDRDETQYFGPGTRLLVL.

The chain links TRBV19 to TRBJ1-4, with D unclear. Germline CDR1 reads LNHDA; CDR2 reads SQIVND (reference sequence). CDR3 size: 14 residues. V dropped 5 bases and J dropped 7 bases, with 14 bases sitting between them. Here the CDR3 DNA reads TGTGCCAGTAGTGGCCAGGCGGCGGTTGAAAAACTGTTTTTT. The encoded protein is CASSGQAAVEKLFF.

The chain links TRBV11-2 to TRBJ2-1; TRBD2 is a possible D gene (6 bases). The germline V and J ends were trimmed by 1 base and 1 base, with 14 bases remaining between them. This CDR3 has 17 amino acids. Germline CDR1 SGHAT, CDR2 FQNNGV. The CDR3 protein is CASSLGLRGISYNEQFF. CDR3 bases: TGTGCCAGCAGCTTAGGACTGCGGGGTATTTCCTACAATGAGCAGTTCTTC.

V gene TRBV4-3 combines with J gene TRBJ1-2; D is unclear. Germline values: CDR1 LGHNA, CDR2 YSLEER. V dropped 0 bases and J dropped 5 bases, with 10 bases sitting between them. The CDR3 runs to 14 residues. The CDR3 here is CASSQDGSIYGYTF. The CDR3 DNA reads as TGCGCCAGCAGCCAAGACGGAAGCATTTATGGCTACACCTTC.

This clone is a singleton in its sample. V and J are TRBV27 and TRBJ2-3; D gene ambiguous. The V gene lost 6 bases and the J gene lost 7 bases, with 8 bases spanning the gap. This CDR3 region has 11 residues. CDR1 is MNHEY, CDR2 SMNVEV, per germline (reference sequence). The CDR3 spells CASSRGHTQYF. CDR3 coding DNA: TGTGCCAGCAGCCGCGGACATACGCAGTATTTT.

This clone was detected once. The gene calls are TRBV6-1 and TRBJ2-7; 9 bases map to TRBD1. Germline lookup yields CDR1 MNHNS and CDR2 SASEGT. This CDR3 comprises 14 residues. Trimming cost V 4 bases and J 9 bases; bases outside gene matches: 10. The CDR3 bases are TGTGCCAGCAGTGTCCCGGGACAGGGTCAGGCGCAGTACTTC. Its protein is CASSVPGQGQAQYF.

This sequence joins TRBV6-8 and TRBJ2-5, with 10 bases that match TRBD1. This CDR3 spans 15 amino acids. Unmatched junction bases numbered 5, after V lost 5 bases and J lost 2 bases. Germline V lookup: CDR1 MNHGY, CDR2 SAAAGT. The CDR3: CASSTDRGEQETQYF. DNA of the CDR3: TGTGCCAGCAGTACGGACAGGGGGGAGCAAGAGACCCAGTACTTC.

The CDR3 DNA reads as TGTGCCAGCAGCGTAGGTTTGCAGTCGGTCGACGAGCAGTACTTC. It is translated as CASSVGLQSVDEQYF. The genes are TRBV9 and TRBJ2-7; D not certain. V shed 0 bases and J shed 5 bases, with 15 bases lying between them. Germline CDR1 SGDLS, CDR2 YYNGEE. There are 15 residues in the CDR3.

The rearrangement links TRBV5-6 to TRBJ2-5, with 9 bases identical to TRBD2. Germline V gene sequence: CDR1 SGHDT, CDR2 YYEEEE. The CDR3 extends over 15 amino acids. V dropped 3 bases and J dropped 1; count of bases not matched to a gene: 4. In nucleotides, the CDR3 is TGTGCCAGCAGCTCTGGACTAGCGATCCAAGAGACCCAGTACTTC. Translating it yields CASSSGLAIQETQYF.

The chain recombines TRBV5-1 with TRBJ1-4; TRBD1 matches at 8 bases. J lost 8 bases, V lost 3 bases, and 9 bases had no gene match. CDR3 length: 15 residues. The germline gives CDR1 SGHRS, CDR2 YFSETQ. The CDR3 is CASSSAGTGLEKLFF. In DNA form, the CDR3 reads TGCGCCAGCAGCTCTGCCGGGACAGGCCTCGAAAAACTGTTTTTT.

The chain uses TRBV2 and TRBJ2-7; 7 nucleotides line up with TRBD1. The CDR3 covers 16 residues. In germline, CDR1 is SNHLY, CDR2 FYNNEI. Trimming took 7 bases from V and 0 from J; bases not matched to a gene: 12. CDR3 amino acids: CASTPRQQGSSYEQYF. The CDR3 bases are TGTGCCAGCACGCCCAGACAACAGGGGAGCTCCTACGAGCAGTACTTC.

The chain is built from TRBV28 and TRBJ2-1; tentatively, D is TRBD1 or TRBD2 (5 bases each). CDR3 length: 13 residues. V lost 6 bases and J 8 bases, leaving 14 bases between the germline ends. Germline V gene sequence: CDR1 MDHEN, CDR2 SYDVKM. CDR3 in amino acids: CASRSQGVHEQFF. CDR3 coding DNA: TGTGCCAGCAGATCTCAGGGAGTCCATGAGCAGTTCTTC. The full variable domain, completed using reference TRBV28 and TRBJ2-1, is DVKVTQSSRYLVKRTGEKVFLECVQDMDHENMFWYRQDPGLGLRLIYFSYDVKMKEKGDIPEGYSVSREKKERFSLILESASTNQTSMYLCASRSQGVHEQFFGPGTRLTVL.

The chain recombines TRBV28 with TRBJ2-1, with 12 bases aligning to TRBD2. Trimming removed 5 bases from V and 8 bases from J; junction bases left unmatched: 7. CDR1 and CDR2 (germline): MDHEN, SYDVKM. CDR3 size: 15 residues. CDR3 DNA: TGTGCCAGCAGTGTAACTAGCGGGGGGCCTGATGAGCAGTTCTTC. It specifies CASSVTSGGPDEQFF.

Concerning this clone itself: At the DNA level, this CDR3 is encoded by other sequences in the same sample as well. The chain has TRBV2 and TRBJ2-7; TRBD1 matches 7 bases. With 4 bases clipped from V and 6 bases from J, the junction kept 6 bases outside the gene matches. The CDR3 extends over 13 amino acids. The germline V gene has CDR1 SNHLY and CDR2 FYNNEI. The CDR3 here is CASSGQGPGEQYF. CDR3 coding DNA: TGTGCCAGCAGTGGACAGGGACCTGGCGAGCAGTACTTC.

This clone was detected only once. The CDR3 spells CASSSWGQGTNEQFF. Written as DNA, the CDR3 is TGTGCCAGCAGTTCTTGGGGACAGGGGACGAATGAGCAGTTCTTC. The V gene is TRBV6-6, the J gene TRBJ2-1, with 10 nucleotides matching TRBD1. Germline V gene lookup returns CDR1 MNHNY and CDR2 SVGAGI (reference sequence). This CDR3 spans 15 amino acids. J lost 7 bases, V lost 4 bases, and 7 bases had no gene match.